This T cell receptor (beta chain) appears in the sequencing data of a study of PD-1 blockade in mismatch repair-deficient tumors. In the study overall: Patients had over ten mismatch repair-deficient cancer types and were previously treated and progressing.

The length of the CDR3 is 13 residues. Trimming left V 5 bases short and J 7 bases short, with 15 bases between. Per the germline V gene, CDR1 is MDHEN and CDR2 is SYDVKM. Every patient had mismatch repair deficiency by PCR or immunohistochemistry. TCRdb's table, derived via immunoSEQ multiplex PCR, lists solely in-frame clones and lacks some. The table shows 20,000 to 30,000 clones, with roughly 83% occurring only once. The material was PBMCs, obtained before pembrolizumab treatment. The chain carries TRBV28 and TRBJ2-7; D is possibly TRBD1 (6 bases). This clonotype was obtained from an adult with mismatch repair-deficient cancer. In DNA, the CDR3 is TGTGCCAGCAGTATCGACAGGCGGCGGGAGCAGTACTTC. This sequence encodes CASSIDRRREQYF.